Listed below are T cell receptor beta chains from one sample, sequenced in a study of human T cells and chemical hapten exposure. TCRdb independently ran MiXCR on the RACE reads; one entry per CDR3 protein. The sample has 40,000 or so distinct CDR3 sequences; more than 10% are singletons. Sequences were derived from whole blood, sampled in connection with sensitization to the hapten diphenylcyclopropenone (DPC). The source of these receptors is a woman in her forties with alopecia areata. Some clones in this sample may be carry-over from other donors' samples. The CDR3 runs from the conserved cysteine through the conserved F or W. The order of the fields is clone size, D gene, J gene, V gene, CDR3 protein, CDR3 DNA. A D gene is named only where the DNA matches it firmly. Only part of the rows carry a size: once, few, many, or a class if the clone is expanded.

abundance: few; d_gene: .; j_gene: TRBJ2-2; v_gene: TRBV6-1; CDR3aa: CASSSIHTGELFF; CDR3nt: TGTGCCAGCAGTTCGATTCACACCGGGGAGCTGTTTTTT
abundance: .; d_gene: TRBD2; j_gene: TRBJ2-7; v_gene: TRBV3-1; CDR3aa: CASSYLAGVGEQYF; CDR3nt: TGTGCCAGCAGCTACCTAGCGGGAGTAGGTGAGCAGTACTTC
abundance: many; d_gene: TRBD2; j_gene: TRBJ2-3; v_gene: TRBV20-1; CDR3aa: CSASGGLGWSDTQYF; CDR3nt: TGCAGTGCTAGCGGAGGACTAGGCTGGTCAGATACGCAGTATTTT
abundance: many; d_gene: .; j_gene: TRBJ2-7; v_gene: TRBV7-9; CDR3aa: CASSFSAYEQYF; CDR3nt: TGTGCCAGCAGCTTCAGTGCCTACGAGCAGTACTTC
abundance: many; d_gene: TRBD1; j_gene: TRBJ2-6; v_gene: TRBV20-1; CDR3aa: CSARDRHSGANVLTF; CDR3nt: TGCAGTGCTAGGGACAGGCACTCTGGGGCCAACGTCCTGACTTTC
abundance: many; d_gene: .; j_gene: TRBJ1-6; v_gene: TRBV27; CDR3aa: CASSLWGANSPLHF; CDR3nt: TGTGCCAGCAGTTTATGGGGTGCCAATTCACCCCTCCACTTT
abundance: medium-sized; d_gene: .; j_gene: TRBJ1-1; v_gene: TRBV11-2; CDR3aa: CASSLYTNTEAFF; CDR3nt: TGTGCCAGCAGCTTATACACGAACACTGAAGCTTTCTTT
abundance: .; d_gene: .; j_gene: TRBJ2-1; v_gene: TRBV29-1; CDR3aa: CSVRTLAYNEQFF; CDR3nt: TGCAGCGTCAGGACACTCGCCTACAATGAGCAGTTCTTC
abundance: many; d_gene: .; j_gene: TRBJ2-2; v_gene: TRBV12-3/TRBV12-4; CDR3aa: CASSPRSGWTSNTGELFF; CDR3nt: TGTGCCAGCAGTCCCAGGTCAGGTTGGACCTCGAACACCGGGGAGCTGTTTTTT
abundance: many; d_gene: .; j_gene: TRBJ1-6; v_gene: TRBV7-6; CDR3aa: CASSPQGTSNSPLHF; CDR3nt: TGTGCCAGCAGCCCGCAGGGGACTTCTAATTCACCCCTCCACTTT
abundance: many; d_gene: .; j_gene: TRBJ2-3; v_gene: TRBV28; CDR3aa: CASRKAGRPDTQYF; CDR3nt: TGTGCCAGCAGAAAGGCGGGCCGGCCGGATACGCAGTATTTT
abundance: many; d_gene: .; j_gene: TRBJ1-5; v_gene: TRBV6-5; CDR3aa: CASSYSGQSLAQHF; CDR3nt: TGTGCCAGCAGTTACTCCGGACAGTCCCTGGCCCAGCATTTT
abundance: .; d_gene: TRBD2; j_gene: TRBJ2-1; v_gene: TRBV7-8; CDR3aa: CASSFLRGGLGEQFF; CDR3nt: TGTGCCAGCAGCTTTCTGCGGGGGGGCTTGGGTGAGCAGTTCTTC
abundance: many; d_gene: .; j_gene: TRBJ1-2; v_gene: TRBV7-9; CDR3aa: CASSLVGTTRYGYTF; CDR3nt: TGTGCCAGCAGCTTAGTGGGCACGACCCGTTATGGCTACACCTTC
abundance: many; d_gene: .; j_gene: TRBJ2-5; v_gene: TRBV11-2; CDR3aa: CASSFVVTDTQYF; CDR3nt: TGTGCCAGCAGCTTTGTGGTCACGGACACCCAGTACTTC
abundance: many; d_gene: .; j_gene: TRBJ2-7; v_gene: TRBV29-1; CDR3aa: CSLRRGNEQYF; CDR3nt: TGCAGCCTACGGAGGGGGAACGAGCAGTACTTC
abundance: many; d_gene: TRBD2; j_gene: TRBJ2-4; v_gene: TRBV9; CDR3aa: CASSSGLARDIQYF; CDR3nt: TGTGCCAGCAGCTCGGGACTAGCTAGGGACATTCAGTACTTC